These 16 T cell receptor beta chains were all obtained from the same sample, sequenced in a study of CD8 T cells in ankylosing spondylitis. TCRdb fed the 5' RACE reads into MiXCR, producing one record per CDR3 protein. The sample gives approximately 260,000 distinct CDR3 sequences, over 15% of which show up once; 25% to 40% is in the top ten. The sequenced sample consisted of blood, either unsorted or a sorted T cell fraction (not recorded which). The origin of the receptors is a male donor with ankylosing spondylitis or in good health (not recorded which).

This clonotype was seen ten or more times. V is TRBV29-1 and J is TRBJ2-7; 9 bases line up with TRBD1. This CDR3 region has 14 residues. Trimming removed 6 bases from V and 2 bases from J; junction bases left unmatched: 8. Germline assignment: CDR1 SQVTM and CDR2 ANQGSEA. The CDR3 DNA reads as TGCAGCGTCACCGGGACAGGGCTCACCTACGAGCAGTACTTC. This translates into CSVTGTGLTYEQYF.

This clonotype was seen a few times. The J gene is TRBJ2-7, the V gene TRBV29-1, with D possibly being TRBD1 (5 bases). Germline V gene sequence: CDR1 SQVTM, CDR2 ANQGSEA. With 0 bases removed from V and 2 bases from J, the gap between germline ends came to 14 bases. The CDR3 totals 15 residues. CDR3 region: CSVEDGADFAYEQYF. The CDR3 DNA sequence: TGCAGCGTTGAAGATGGGGCGGATTTCGCCTACGAGCAGTACTTC.

This clonotype was observed at least ten times. V usage is TRBV11-2 and J usage is TRBJ2-3, with 7 bases matching TRBD1. CDR3 size: 15 residues. Germline V lookup: CDR1 SGHAT, CDR2 FQNNGV. The junction had 5 bases not matched to a gene; V was cut back by 4 bases and J by 1 base. CDR3 amino acids: CASSSRQGGTDTQYF. The CDR3 nucleotides read TGTGCCAGCAGCTCAAGACAGGGAGGCACAGATACGCAGTATTTT.

The V gene is TRBV4-3, the J gene TRBJ2-3, with D possibly being TRBD1 or TRBD2 (5 bases each). Trimming took off 0 bases at V and 0 bases at J, with 13 bases between the two ends. The germline V gene encodes CDR1 LGHNA and CDR2 YSLEER. The CDR3 spans 17 residues. The CDR3 DNA reads as TGCGCCAGCAGCCAAGATTCCGGGACCGGGAGCACAGATACGCAGTATTTT. This translates into CASSQDSGTGSTDTQYF.

This clonotype was observed a handful of times. This chain connects TRBV7-9 to TRBJ1-2; D unresolved. Looked up from germline, CDR1 is SEHNR and CDR2 is FQNEAQ (reference sequence). This CDR3 contains 13 residues. Trimming removed 5 bases at V and 4 bases at J, with 11 bases between. The CDR3 region has the DNA TGTGCCAGCAGCCCCGTTCCACGCTATGGCTACACCTTC. Translated: CASSPVPRYGYTF. The full variable domain, rest sourced from reference TRBV7-9 and TRBJ1-2, is DTGVSQNPRHKITKRGQNVTFRCDPISEHNRLYWYRQTLGQGPEFLTYFQNEAQLEKSRLLSDRFSAERPKGSFSTLEIQRTEQGDSAMYLCASSPVPRYGYTFGSGTRLTVV.

The chain has TRBV7-9 and TRBJ2-1, with no clear D. Germline CDR1 reads SEHNR; CDR2 reads FQNEAQ (reference sequence). CDR3 length: 10 amino acids. The chain's CDR3 is CAEGNNEQFF. CDR3 coding DNA: TGTGCAGAAGGGAATAATGAGCAGTTCTTC.

The CDR3 DNA reads TGCAGTGCTCCCGGGACAGGGTATGCTGCCTACGAGCAGTACTTC. Its protein is CSAPGTGYAAYEQYF. This rearrangement joins TRBV20-1 to TRBJ2-7; 9 bases are a match to TRBD1. V trimming: 5 bases; J trimming: 2 bases; junction bases outside the gene matches: 10. There are 15 residues in the CDR3. Germline CDR1 reads DFQATT; CDR2 reads SNEGSKA (reference sequence).

This clonotype was observed a few times. The chain links TRBV9 to TRBJ1-5, with D unclear. The CDR3 spans 14 residues. The germline V and J ends were trimmed by 4 bases and 0 bases, with 8 bases remaining between them. Looked up from germline, CDR1 is SGDLS and CDR2 is YYNGEE. Written as DNA, the CDR3 is TGTGCCAGCAGCCCGTCGGATAGCAATCAGCCCCAGCATTTT. Protein: CASSPSDSNQPQHF.

This clonotype was found many times. V and J are TRBV5-1 and TRBJ1-2; D perhaps matches TRBD1 (5 bases). The germline V gene has CDR1 SGHRS and CDR2 YFSETQ. Trimming left V 4 bases short and J 6 bases short, with 13 bases between. The CDR3 consists of 13 residues. In DNA, the CDR3 is TGCGCCAGCAGCGTCGGGGCTGCCGATGGCTACACCTTC. Translating it yields CASSVGAADGYTF. The full variable domain, its missing parts supplied by reference TRBV5-1 and TRBJ1-2, is KAGVTQTPRYLIKTRGQQVTLSCSPISGHRSVSWYQQTPGQGLQFLFEYFSETQRNKGNFPGRFSGRQFSNSRSEMNVSTLELGDSALYLCASSVGAADGYTFGSGTRLTVV.

Written as DNA, the CDR3 is TGTGCCAGCAGCGCCCACGGACTAGCGGGAGATTACACCGGGGAGCTGTTTTTT. It specifies CASSAHGLAGDYTGELFF. The chain links TRBV11-2 to TRBJ2-2; 13 bases are shared with TRBD2. The ends lost 5 bases at V and 3 bases at J; junction bases unmatched: 9. This CDR3 is 18 amino acids long. Germline V gene sequence: CDR1 SGHAT, CDR2 FQNNGV. Variable domain in full (rest from reference TRBV11-2 and TRBJ2-2): EAGVAQSPRYKIIEKRQSVAFWCNPISGHATLYWYQQILGQGPKLLIQFQNNGVVDDSQLPKDRFSAERLKGVDSTLKIQPAKLEDSAVYLCASSAHGLAGDYTGELFFGEGSRLTVL.

The chain recombines TRBV6-5 with TRBJ2-7; TRBD1 matches at 7 bases. The junction had 18 bases not matched to a gene; V was cut back by 4 bases and J by 3 bases. The CDR3 contains 18 residues. In germline, CDR1 is MNHEY, CDR2 SVGAGI. CDR3 protein: CASSFGPGQQKNLYEQYF. CDR3 coding DNA: TGTGCCAGCAGTTTTGGACCGGGACAGCAAAAAAACCTCTACGAGCAGTACTTC.

The gene calls are TRBV6-5 and TRBJ2-3; weak D call: TRBD2 (5 bases). V was cut by 5 bases and J by 2 bases, with 11 bases left in between. This CDR3 contains 14 residues. Germline lookup yields CDR1 MNHEY and CDR2 SVGAGI. Written as DNA, the CDR3 is TGTGCCAGCAGTATAACTAGAGTCACAGATACGCAGTATTTT. As protein: CASSITRVTDTQYF.

The chain links TRBV7-9 to TRBJ1-2; 10 bases line up with TRBD1. The V segment lost 5 bases and the J segment 12 bases; nucleotides outside the gene matches: 18. The CDR3 is 16 amino acids. In germline, CDR1 is SEHNR, CDR2 FQNEAQ (reference sequence). Here the CDR3 reads CASSLVNTGTGAGDTF. In DNA, the CDR3 is TGTGCCAGCAGCCTTGTAAATACCGGGACAGGGGCCGGCGACACCTTC.

The J gene is TRBJ2-7, the V gene TRBV4-2, with D perhaps matching TRBD2 (5 bases). Germline lookup yields CDR1 LGHNA and CDR2 YNFKEQ. This CDR3 is 16 amino acids long. V was clipped by 0 bases and J by 2 bases, with 14 bases between them. CDR3 region: CASSQEGGGYAYEQYF. DNA for the CDR3: TGTGCCAGCAGCCAAGAGGGTGGCGGGTACGCCTACGAGCAGTACTTC.

The chain has TRBV7-9 and TRBJ2-7; the D gene is possibly TRBD2 (5 bases). The germline CDR1 and CDR2 sequences are SEHNR and FQNEAQ (reference sequence). The CDR3 spans 14 residues. Deletions cut 5 bases from V and 1 base from J, with 12 bases between. CDR3: CASSPPGNSYEQYF. The CDR3 DNA reads as TGTGCCAGCAGCCCGCCGGGGAATTCCTACGAGCAGTACTTC. Drawing the rest from reference TRBV7-9 and TRBJ2-7, the complete variable domain is DTGVSQNPRHKITKRGQNVTFRCDPISEHNRLYWYRQTLGQGPEFLTYFQNEAQLEKSRLLSDRFSAERPKGSFSTLEIQRTEQGDSAMYLCASSPPGNSYEQYFGPGTRLTVT.

The V gene is TRBV12-3 or TRBV12-4, the J gene TRBJ2-6; 7 positions agree with TRBD2. The junction had 2 bases not matched to a gene; V was cut back by 3 bases and J by 0 bases. The CDR3 spans 16 residues. The DNA of the CDR3 is TGTGCCAGCAGTTTGGGGGGGTCCTCTGGGGCCAACGTCCTGACTTTC. Residues: CASSLGGSSGANVLTF.